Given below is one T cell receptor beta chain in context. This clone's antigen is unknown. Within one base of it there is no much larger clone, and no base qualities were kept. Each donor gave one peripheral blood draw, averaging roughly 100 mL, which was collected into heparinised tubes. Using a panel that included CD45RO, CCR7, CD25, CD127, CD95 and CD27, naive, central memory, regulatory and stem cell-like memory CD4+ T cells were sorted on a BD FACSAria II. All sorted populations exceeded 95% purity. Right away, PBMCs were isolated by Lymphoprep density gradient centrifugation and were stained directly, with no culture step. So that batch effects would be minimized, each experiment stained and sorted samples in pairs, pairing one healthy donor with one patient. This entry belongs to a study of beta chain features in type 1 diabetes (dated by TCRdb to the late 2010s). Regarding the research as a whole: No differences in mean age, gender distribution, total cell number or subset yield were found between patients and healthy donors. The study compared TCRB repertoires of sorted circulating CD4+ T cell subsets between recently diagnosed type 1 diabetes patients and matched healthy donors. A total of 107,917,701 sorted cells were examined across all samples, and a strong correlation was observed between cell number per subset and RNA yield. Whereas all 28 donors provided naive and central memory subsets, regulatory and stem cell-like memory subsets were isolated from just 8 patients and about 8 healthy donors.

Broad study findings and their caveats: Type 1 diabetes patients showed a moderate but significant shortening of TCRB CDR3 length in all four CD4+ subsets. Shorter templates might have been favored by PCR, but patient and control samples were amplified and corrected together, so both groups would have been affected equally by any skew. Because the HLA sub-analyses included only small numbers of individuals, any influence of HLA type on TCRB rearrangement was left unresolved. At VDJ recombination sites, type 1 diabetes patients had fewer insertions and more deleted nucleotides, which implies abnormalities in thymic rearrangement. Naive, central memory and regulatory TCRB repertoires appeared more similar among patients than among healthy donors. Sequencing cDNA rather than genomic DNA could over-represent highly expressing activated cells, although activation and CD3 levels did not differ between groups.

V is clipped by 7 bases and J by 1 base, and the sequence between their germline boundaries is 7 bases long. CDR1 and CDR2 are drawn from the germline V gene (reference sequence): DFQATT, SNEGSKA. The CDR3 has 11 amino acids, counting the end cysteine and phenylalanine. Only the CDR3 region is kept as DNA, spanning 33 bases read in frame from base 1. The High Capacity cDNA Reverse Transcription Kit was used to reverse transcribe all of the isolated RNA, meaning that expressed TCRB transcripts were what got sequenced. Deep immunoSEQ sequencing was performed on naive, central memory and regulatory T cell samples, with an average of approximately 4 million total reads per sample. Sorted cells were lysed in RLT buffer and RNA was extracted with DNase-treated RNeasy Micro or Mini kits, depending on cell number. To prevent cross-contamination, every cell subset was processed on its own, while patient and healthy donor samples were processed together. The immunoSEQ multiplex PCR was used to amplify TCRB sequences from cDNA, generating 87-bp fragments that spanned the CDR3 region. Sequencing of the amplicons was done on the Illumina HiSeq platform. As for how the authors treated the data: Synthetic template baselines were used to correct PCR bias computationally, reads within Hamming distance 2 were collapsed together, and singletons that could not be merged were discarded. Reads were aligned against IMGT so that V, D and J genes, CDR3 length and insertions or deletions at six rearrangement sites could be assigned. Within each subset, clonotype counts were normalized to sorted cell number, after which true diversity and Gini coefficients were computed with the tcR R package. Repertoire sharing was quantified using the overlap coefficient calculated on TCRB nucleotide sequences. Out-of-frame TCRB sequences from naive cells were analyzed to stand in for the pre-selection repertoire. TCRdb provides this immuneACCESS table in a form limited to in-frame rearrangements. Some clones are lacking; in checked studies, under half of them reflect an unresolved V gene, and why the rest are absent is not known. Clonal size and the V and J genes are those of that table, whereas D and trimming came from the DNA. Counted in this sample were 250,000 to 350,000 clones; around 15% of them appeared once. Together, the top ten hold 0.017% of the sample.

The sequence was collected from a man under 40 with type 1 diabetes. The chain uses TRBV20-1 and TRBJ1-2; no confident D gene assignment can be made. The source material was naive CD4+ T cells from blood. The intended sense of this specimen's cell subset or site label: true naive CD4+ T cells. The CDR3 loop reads CSVVSNYGYTF. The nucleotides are TGCAGTGTCGTCAGTAACTATGGCTACACCTTC.